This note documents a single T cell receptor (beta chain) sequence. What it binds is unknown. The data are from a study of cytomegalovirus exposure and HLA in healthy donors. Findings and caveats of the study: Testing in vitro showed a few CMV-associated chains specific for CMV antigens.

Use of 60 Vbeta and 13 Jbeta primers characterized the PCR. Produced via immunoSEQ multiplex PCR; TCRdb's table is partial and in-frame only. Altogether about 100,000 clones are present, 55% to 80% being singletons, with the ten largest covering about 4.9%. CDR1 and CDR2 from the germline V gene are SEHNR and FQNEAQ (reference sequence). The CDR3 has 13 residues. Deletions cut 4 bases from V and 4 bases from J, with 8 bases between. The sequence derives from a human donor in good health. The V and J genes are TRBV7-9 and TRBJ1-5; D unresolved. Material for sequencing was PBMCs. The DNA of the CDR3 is TGTGCCAGCAGCTCCCACGGGAATCAGCCCCAGCATTTT. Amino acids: CASSSHGNQPQHF. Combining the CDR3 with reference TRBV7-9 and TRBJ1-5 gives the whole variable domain DTGVSQNPRHKITKRGQNVTFRCDPISEHNRLYWYRQTLGQGPEFLTYFQNEAQLEKSRLLSDRFSAERPKGSFSTLEIQRTEQGDSAMYLCASSSHGNQPQHFGDGTRLSIL.